This T cell receptor beta chain came from a study of blood T cell repertoires in COVID-19. The V gene's germline CDR1 is LGHNT and CDR2 FRNRAP. The CDR3 sequence is 13 residues long. Trimming took off 7 bases at V and 3 bases at J, with 12 bases between the two ends. Data came from immunoSEQ multiplex PCR; TCRdb stores just in-frame clones and leaves some out. Among 50,000 to 55,000 clones listed, roughly 91% were seen once. Sequences were obtained from peripheral blood. The origin of this receptor is a man aged 45 to 65 with active COVID-19. The chain has TRBV12-5 and TRBJ1-1; D possibly corresponds to TRBD1 (5 bases). The DNA for the CDR3 is TGTGCTAGTGACCCGGGGGGGTACACTGAAGCTTTCTTT. Translation: CASDPGGYTEAFF.